This T cell receptor beta chain stems from a study of blood T cell repertoires in COVID-19. Overall study: Acute-phase and convalescent COVID-19 samples originated in the United States, Italy and Spain.

Generated by immunoSEQ multiplex PCR, the TCRdb table keeps only in-frame clones and is missing some. The sample carries some 150,000 clones, roughly 80% recorded once. The CDR3 extends over 14 amino acids. CDR1 and CDR2 from the germline V gene are KGHSH and LQKENI. Trimming removed 5 bases at V and 3 bases at J, with 13 bases between. The receptor's source is a woman between 45 and 60 years old with active or convalescent COVID-19. This rearrangement joins TRBV18 to TRBJ1-1, with D possibly matching TRBD1 (5 bases). The sequenced sample was peripheral blood. The DNA of the CDR3 is TGTGCCAGCTCAAGCCGGGGGACCGACACTGAAGCTTTCTTT. Protein: CASSSRGTDTEAFF.